The 8 T cell receptor beta chains listed next were all sequenced from one sample in a study of cytomegalovirus exposure and HLA in healthy donors (dated by TCRdb to 2016 to 2017). Library method: the immunoSEQ multiplex PCR assay. For the multiplex PCR, a mixture combining 60 forward primers for TCR Vbeta segments and 13 reverse primers for TCR Jbeta segments was used. The table comes from immuneACCESS by way of TCRdb, which keeps in-frame sequences with V and J called. Part of the clones is missing from these tables; in studies checked, under half for an unresolved V gene and the rest for unknown reasons. The sample includes 150,000 to 200,000 clones, with more than 75% observed a single time. Over 0.85% of the sample rests with the top ten. Sequenced sample: PBMCs. All receptors come from a girl aged 2 to 9 in good health and CMV-seropositive.

CDR3 residues: CASNRVLAYEQYF. CDR3 DNA sequence: TGTGCCAGCAACCGGGTGCTGGCCTACGAGCAGTACTTC. J is TRBJ2-7 and V is TRBV28, with D uncertain. Germline V CDR1 and CDR2: MDHEN, SYDVKM. This CDR3 is built from 13 residues. Between the trimmed V and J ends, which lost 7 bases and 2 bases, there was a span of 12 bases. Supplemented by reference TRBV28 and TRBJ2-7, the full variable domain reads DVKVTQSSRYLVKRTGEKVFLECVQDMDHENMFWYRQDPGLGLRLIYFSYDVKMKEKGDIPEGYSVSREKKERFSLILESASTNQTSMYLCASNRVLAYEQYFGPGTRLTVT.

CDR3 protein: CASNSQLEPNHPQHF. For the CDR3, the DNA is TGTGCCAGTAACAGCCAACTGGAACCCAACCACCCCCAGCATTTT. This sequence joins TRBV19 and TRBJ1-5; D uncertain. The CDR3 length is 15 residues. V lost 7 bases, J lost 10 bases, and 23 bases lay in between. Germline CDR1 and CDR2: LNHDA and SQIVND (reference sequence). The complete variable domain, with remaining parts taken from reference TRBV19 and TRBJ1-5, reads DGGITQSPKYLFRKEGQNVTLSCEQNLNHDAMYWYRQDPGQGLRLIYYSQIVNDFQKGDIAEGYSVSREKKESFPLTVTSAQKNPTAFYLCASNSQLEPNHPQHFGDGTRLSIL.

The V call is TRBV4-1, the J call TRBJ2-5, with 9 bases identical to TRBD1. CDR1 and CDR2 (germline): MGHRA, YSYEKL. Unmatched junction bases numbered 7, after V lost 3 bases and J lost 5 bases. This CDR3 has 15 residues. For the CDR3, the DNA is TGCGCCAGCAGCCATTACAGGGGGCCTGGGGAGACCCAGTACTTC. Protein sequence: CASSHYRGPGETQYF.

The chain combines TRBV27 with TRBJ2-4; no firm D call. Germline V gene sequence: CDR1 MNHEY, CDR2 SMNVEV (reference sequence). Trimming took off 8 bases at V and 0 bases at J, with 20 bases between the two ends. The CDR3 totals 17 residues. CDR3 sequence: CASLQPSLQIAKNIQYF. CDR3 DNA: TGTGCCAGCCTACAGCCAAGCCTACAAATAGCCAAAAACATTCAGTACTTC.

The genes are TRBV14 and TRBJ2-7; tentatively, D is TRBD1 (6 bases). Per the germline V gene, CDR1 is SGHDN and CDR2 is FVKESK. CDR3 length equals 15 residues. The V end lost 4 bases, the J end lost 0 bases, and 13 bases lay between the germline ends. The CDR3 loop reads CASSLWTVSSYEQYF. Written as DNA, the CDR3 is TGTGCCAGCAGCCTATGGACAGTAAGCTCCTACGAGCAGTACTTC.

The CDR3 region has the DNA TGTGCCAGCAGTGAAGGCTATCCCCCGAACACCGGGGAGCTGTTTTTT. Its translation is CASSEGYPPNTGELFF. The chain employs TRBV2 and TRBJ2-2; no definite D call. V lost 1 base and J 0 bases, leaving 9 bases between the germline ends. The CDR3 runs 16 residues. The germline V gene encodes CDR1 SNHLY and CDR2 FYNNEI. The full variable domain, its missing parts supplied by reference TRBV2 and TRBJ2-2, is EPEVTQTPSHQVTQMGQEVILRCVPISNHLYFYWYRQILGQKVEFLVSFYNNEISEKSEIFDDQFSVERPDGSNFTLKIRSTKLEDSAMYFCASSEGYPPNTGELFFGEGSRLTVL.

This chain joins TRBV4-1 and TRBJ1-5; D uncertain. This CDR3 spans 15 amino acids. Looked up from germline, CDR1 is MGHRA and CDR2 is YSYEKL. The V end was cut by 0 bases, the J end by 6 bases, with 12 bases between. CDR3 sequence reads: CASSQEGPSAQPQHF. CDR3 nucleotide sequence: TGCGCCAGCAGCCAAGAGGGTCCAAGCGCTCAGCCCCAGCATTTT.

This chain connects TRBV9 to TRBJ2-5, with 7 nucleotides matching TRBD2. V lost 2 bases and J lost 5; bases outside the gene matches: 21. Germline V gives CDR1 SGDLS, CDR2 YYNGEE. This CDR3 is 19 amino acids long. The CDR3 nucleotides read TGTGCCAGCAGCGTTACACCGGGGGGTAGTAGCGGAGCTATTGAGACCCAGTACTTC. Protein: CASSVTPGGSSGAIETQYF.